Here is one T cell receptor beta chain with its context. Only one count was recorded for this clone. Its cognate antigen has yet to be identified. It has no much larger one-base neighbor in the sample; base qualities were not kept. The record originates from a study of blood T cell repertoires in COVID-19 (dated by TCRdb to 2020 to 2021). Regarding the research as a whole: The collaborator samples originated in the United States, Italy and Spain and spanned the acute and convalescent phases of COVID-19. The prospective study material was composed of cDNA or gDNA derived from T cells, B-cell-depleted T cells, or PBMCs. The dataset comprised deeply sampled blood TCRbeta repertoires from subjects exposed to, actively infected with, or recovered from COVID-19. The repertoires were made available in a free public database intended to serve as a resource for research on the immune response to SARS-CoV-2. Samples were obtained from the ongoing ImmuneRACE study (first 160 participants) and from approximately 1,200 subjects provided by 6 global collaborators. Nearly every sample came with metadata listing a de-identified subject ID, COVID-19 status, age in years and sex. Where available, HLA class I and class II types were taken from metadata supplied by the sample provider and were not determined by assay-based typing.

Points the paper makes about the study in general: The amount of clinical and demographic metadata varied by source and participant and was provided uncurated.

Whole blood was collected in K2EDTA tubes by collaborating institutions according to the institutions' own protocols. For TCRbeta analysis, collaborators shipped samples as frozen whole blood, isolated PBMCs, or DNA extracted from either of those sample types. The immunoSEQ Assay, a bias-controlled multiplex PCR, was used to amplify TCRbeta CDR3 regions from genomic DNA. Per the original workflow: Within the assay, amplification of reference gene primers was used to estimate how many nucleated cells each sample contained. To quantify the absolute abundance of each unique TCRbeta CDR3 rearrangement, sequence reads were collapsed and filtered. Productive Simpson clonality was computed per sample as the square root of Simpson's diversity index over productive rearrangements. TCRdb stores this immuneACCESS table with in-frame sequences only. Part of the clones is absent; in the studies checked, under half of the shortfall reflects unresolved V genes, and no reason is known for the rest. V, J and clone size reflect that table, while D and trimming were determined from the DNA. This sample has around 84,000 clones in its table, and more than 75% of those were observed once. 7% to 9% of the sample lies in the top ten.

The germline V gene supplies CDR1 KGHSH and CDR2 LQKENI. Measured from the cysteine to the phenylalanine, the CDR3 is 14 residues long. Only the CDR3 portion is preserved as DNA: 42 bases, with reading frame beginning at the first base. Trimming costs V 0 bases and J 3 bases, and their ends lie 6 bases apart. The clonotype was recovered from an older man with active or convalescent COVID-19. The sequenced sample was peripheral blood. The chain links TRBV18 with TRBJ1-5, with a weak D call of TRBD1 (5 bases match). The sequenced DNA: TGTGCCAGCTCACCACCAGGGGCCAATCAGCCCCAGCATTTT. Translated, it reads CASSPPGANQPQHF.